This TCR beta chain was profiled in a study of CD8 T cells in ankylosing spondylitis. CDR3 length: 13 residues. Germline V gives CDR1 MGHDK, CDR2 SYGVNS. Trimming took off 3 bases at V and 6 bases at J, with 10 bases between the two ends. Each CDR3 protein is one row after TCRdb ran MiXCR on the 5' RACE reads. The sample carries 200,000 to 250,000 distinct CDR3 sequences, roughly a tenth recorded once. This chain uses TRBV25-1 with TRBJ2-3, with unresolved D. The sequenced sample was blood, either unsorted or a sorted T cell fraction (not recorded which). This TCR derives from a male donor with ankylosing spondylitis or in good health (not recorded which). CDR3 nucleotides: TGTGCCAGCAGTGACCCGGGCATGGATACGCAGTATTTT. This sequence encodes CASSDPGMDTQYF. Based on the CDR3 plus reference TRBV25-1 and TRBJ2-3, the full variable domain is EADIYQTPRYLVIGTGKKITLECSQTMGHDKMYWYQQDPGMELHLIHYSYGVNSTEKGDLSSESTVSRIRTEHFPLTLESARPSHTSQYLCASSDPGMDTQYFGPGTRLTVL.